The 32 T cell receptor beta chains below come from one sample, sequenced in a study of T cells in Graves' hyperthyroidism and ophthalmopathy. From RNA transcripts, TCR beta CDR3 regions were amplified. A first-round RT-PCR of the TCR CDR3 used the HTBI primer set. TCRdb re-analysed the multiplex PCR reads in MiXCR, keeping a single row per CDR3 protein. The sample lists hundreds of thousands of distinct CDR3 sequences, 40% to 55% occurring once. The source material was peripheral blood or thyroid tissue (not recorded which). These receptors were taken from an adult man with Graves' disease, either hyperthyroidism or ophthalmopathy (not recorded which).

This rearrangement joins TRBV6-6 to TRBJ1-1, with D possibly TRBD1 on 5 matching bases. CDR1 and CDR2 (germline): MNHNY, SVGAGI (reference sequence). The CDR3 length is 18 residues. The germline V and J ends were trimmed by 0 bases and 0 bases, with 17 bases remaining between them. The CDR3 region is CASSYSSTATTLNTEAFF. DNA for the CDR3: TGTGCCAGCAGTTACTCGTCGACAGCTACTACTCTGAACACTGAAGCTTTCTTT.

Points on this clonotype: One end of the junction does not line up with germline, which may come from a read error. The V and J genes are TRBV15 and TRBJ2-5, with 7 bases fitting TRBD1. CDR1 and CDR2 (germline): LNHNV, YYDKDF (reference sequence). The CDR3 has 12 amino acids. The CDR3 here is CATRRQGESQYF. As DNA, the CDR3 is TGTGCCACCAGACGACAGGGAGAGTCCCAGTACTTC.

This clonotype has only one observation. The rearrangement joins TRBV15 to TRBJ1-1, with a tentative D call TRBD1 (5 bases). Germline assignment: CDR1 LNHNV and CDR2 YYDKDF (reference sequence). CDR3 length equals 16 residues. The V end was cut by 0 bases, the J end by 1 base, with 12 bases between. The CDR3: CATSRDLGQTNTEAFF. The CDR3 region has the DNA TGTGCCACCAGCAGAGATTTGGGGCAAACGAACACTGAAGCTTTCTTT.

This clonotype showed up many times. This chain joins TRBV29-1 and TRBJ2-7; 8 positions agree with TRBD1. The germline V gene encodes CDR1 SQVTM and CDR2 ANQGSEA. The CDR3 contains 13 residues. The J segment lost 0 bases and the V segment lost 4 bases, leaving 2 bases of the junction unmatched. The CDR3 DNA reads as TGCAGCGTTGGGACAGGGATCTCCTACGAGCAGTACTTC. The encoded protein is CSVGTGISYEQYF.

In this sample, this clonotype turned up a few times. This chain links TRBV7-9 with TRBJ2-6; 10 bases agree with TRBD1. The CDR3 length is 17 residues. With V trimmed by 3 bases and J by 4 bases, 6 bases remained unmatched. Germline CDR1 reads SEHNR; CDR2 reads FQNEAQ (reference sequence). The CDR3 loop reads CASSLRQGAGGANVLTF. CDR3 sequence (DNA): TGTGCCAGCAGCTTGAGACAGGGGGCAGGCGGGGCCAACGTCCTGACTTTC.

The chain is built from TRBV20-1 and TRBJ1-2; a weak D match, TRBD1 (5 bases). This CDR3 contains 12 residues. Germline V gene lookup returns CDR1 DFQATT and CDR2 SNEGSKA (reference sequence). V was cut by 3 bases and J by 7 bases, with 12 bases left in between. In DNA, the CDR3 is TGCAGTGCTAGTGAGGGACGGCGTGGCTACACCTTC. Protein sequence: CSASEGRRGYTF.

Details on this clonotype: A much larger clone sits a single nucleotide away, making a read error possible. The chain links TRBV7-9 to TRBJ2-5; 7 bases are a match to TRBD1. Germline CDR1 reads SEHNR; CDR2 reads FQNEAQ (reference sequence). The CDR3 is 13 amino acids. V dropped 4 bases and J dropped 4; count of bases not matched to a gene: 3. The CDR3 sequence: CASSSGDRETQYF. The CDR3 DNA sequence: TGTGCCAGCAGCTCAGGGGACAGAGAGACCCAGTACTTC.

Of note for this clonotype: Germline is not matched at one junction end, which may reflect a read error. This chain links TRBV2 with TRBJ1-1, with TRBD1 identical over 10 bases. CDR1 is SNHLY and CDR2 is FYNNEI in the germline V gene. The CDR3 has 10 amino acids. The chain's CDR3 is CASSEGTGGF. In nucleotides, the CDR3 is TGTGCCAGCAGTGAAGGGACAGGGGGCTTT.

The J gene is TRBJ2-6, the V gene TRBV7-9; TRBD2 is a possible D gene (7 bases). V dropped 6 bases and J dropped 4 bases, with 13 bases sitting between them. The CDR3 totals 15 residues. Germline lookup yields CDR1 SEHNR and CDR2 FQNEAQ (reference sequence). Written as DNA, the CDR3 is TGTGCCAGCAGACGGGGGGCGCCCGGGGCCAACGTCCTGACTTTC. Its protein product is CASRRGAPGANVLTF.

The chain employs TRBV2 and TRBJ1-3; 7 nucleotides agree with TRBD1. The CDR3 is 16 residues long. The germline V gene encodes CDR1 SNHLY and CDR2 FYNNEI. With V trimmed by 6 bases and J by 4 bases, 12 bases remained unmatched. DNA for the CDR3: TGTGCCAGCAGGAGGGGCAGGGGGTCGGGAGGAAACACCATATATTTT. Its translation is CASRRGRGSGGNTIYF.

This clonotype was found many times. The J gene is TRBJ1-6, the V gene TRBV10-3, with D unclear. In germline, CDR1 is ENHRY, CDR2 SYGVKD. This CDR3 is built from 14 residues. The germline V and J ends were trimmed by 2 bases and 11 bases, with 13 bases remaining between them. CDR3 amino acids: CAISEVSSGAPLHF. For the CDR3, the DNA is TGTGCCATCAGTGAGGTCTCCTCTGGGGCACCCCTCCACTTT.

The chain has TRBV29-1 and TRBJ1-5; the D gene is possibly TRBD1 (6 bases). The germline CDR1 and CDR2 sequences are SQVTM and ANQGSEA. V lost 8 bases, J lost 0 bases, and 14 bases lay in between. The length of the CDR3 is 14 residues. The CDR3 DNA is TGCAGCTTAGGAGCAGGGGTTAGCAATCAGCCCCAGCATTTT. Translation: CSLGAGVSNQPQHF.

This clonotype has only a few counts. The J gene is TRBJ1-2, the V gene TRBV6-7; possibly TRBD1 for D (5 bases). TRBV6-7 falls under the ORF class, with uncertain function. The length of the CDR3 is 14 residues. Trimming stripped 5 bases from V and 7 bases from J, with 17 bases between. The CDR3 DNA reads as TGTGCCAGCAGTGCCTTTGAGGGGAAATGTGGCTACACCTTC. This gives the protein CASSAFEGKCGYTF.

V and J are TRBV20-1 and TRBJ2-2, with 9 bases matching TRBD1. Per the germline V gene, CDR1 is DFQATT and CDR2 is SNEGSKA (reference sequence). CDR3 length: 14 amino acids. Trimming at V came to 6 bases and at J to 7 bases, leaving 9 bases not matched to a gene. In DNA, the CDR3 is TGCAGTGCAAGACAGGGGGTTGGAGGCGGGGAGCTGTTTTTT. This sequence encodes CSARQGVGGGELFF.

CDR3: CASSEAPGVTTEAFF. The CDR3 coding sequence is TGTGCCAGCAGTGAAGCGCCAGGGGTGACCACTGAAGCTTTCTTT. The chain uses TRBV6-5 and TRBJ1-1; the D gene is possibly TRBD1 (6 bases). The V gene lost 5 bases and the J gene lost 4 bases, with 17 bases spanning the gap. CDR1 MNHEY and CDR2 SVGAGI come from the germline V gene. This CDR3 spans 15 amino acids.

Turning to this clonotype: One end of the junction does not line up with germline, which may come from a read error. The rearrangement uses TRBV7-3 and TRBJ2-7; D is unresolved. The CDR3 sequence is 12 residues long. The germline V gene has CDR1 SGHTA and CDR2 FQGTGA. The CDR3 reads CASSLAPYERYF. The CDR3 region has the DNA TGTGCCAGCAGCTTAGCGCCCTACGAGCGGTACTTC.

On this clonotype itself: An end of the junction does not agree with germline; a read error may underlie this. The CDR3 loop is CAISEAGNSPLHF. The CDR3 DNA reads TGTGCCATCAGTGAAGCGGGGAATTCACCCCTCCACTTT. The rearrangement links TRBV6-1 to TRBJ1-6; D uncertain. Germline CDR1 MNHNS, CDR2 SASEGT. The CDR3 totals 13 residues.

This chain uses TRBV25-1 with TRBJ1-4; no clear D gene. CDR1 MGHDK and CDR2 SYGVNS come from the germline V gene. Trimming removed 9 bases from V and 0 bases from J, with 8 bases in between. CDR3 length: 13 amino acids. CDR3 in DNA: TGTGCCAGGACGCAAGCAACTAATGAAAAACTGTTTTTT. It translates to CARTQATNEKLFF.

The CDR3 reads CASSRTLDEDTEAFF. DNA of the CDR3: TGTGCCAGCTCACGGACACTCGATGAGGACACTGAAGCTTTCTTT. The chain has TRBV25-1 and TRBJ1-1; perhaps TRBD1 as D (5 bases). V was cut by 8 bases and J by 3 bases, with 19 bases left in between. The CDR3 is made up of 15 amino acids. The germline CDR1 and CDR2 sequences are MGHDK and SYGVNS.

The V and J genes are TRBV2 and TRBJ1-6; D is unresolved. V was clipped by 4 bases and J by 10 bases, with 11 bases between them. This CDR3 region has 13 residues. The germline CDR1 and CDR2 sequences are SNHLY and FYNNEI. The DNA for the CDR3 is TGTGCCAGCAGTGTCGACCTCGGGTCACCCCTCCACTTT. This sequence encodes CASSVDLGSPLHF.

The count of this clonotype is one. This chain joins TRBV25-1 and TRBJ2-7; TRBD2 matches 9 bases. The V gene end was trimmed by 8 bases and the J gene end by 4 bases; junction bases not matched to a gene: 6. CDR3 length: 13 residues. Germline V gene lookup returns CDR1 MGHDK and CDR2 SYGVNS. CDR3 coding DNA: TGTGCCAGCGTCGCGGGAGGGCCTTACGAGCAGTACTTC. Its protein product is CASVAGGPYEQYF.

This clonotype has a handful of counts. The genes are TRBV20-1 and TRBJ1-4; no reliable D call. The length of the CDR3 is 14 residues. CDR1 and CDR2 from the germline V gene are DFQATT and SNEGSKA (reference sequence). V was trimmed by 4 bases and J by 5 bases, leaving 14 bases between them. CDR3: CSATRPETNEKLFF. CDR3 coding DNA: TGCAGTGCTACGAGACCGGAGACAAATGAAAAACTGTTTTTT.

Turning to this clonotype: A single base separates this from a much larger clone, so it may be a read error. The J gene is TRBJ1-2, the V gene TRBV7-9; a weak D match, TRBD1 (6 bases). The CDR3 loop spans 14 amino acids. CDR1 SEHNR and CDR2 FQNEAQ come from the germline V gene (reference sequence). The germline V and J ends were trimmed by 5 bases and 4 bases, with 14 bases remaining between them. The CDR3: CASSALRGGYGYTF. Written as DNA, the CDR3 is TGTGCCAGCAGCGCCCTGAGGGGGGGCTATGGCTACACCTTC.

This clonotype showed up just a few times. J is TRBJ1-6 and V is TRBV6-5; D possibly corresponds to TRBD1 (5 bases). Between the trimmed V and J ends, which lost 4 bases and 5 bases, there was a span of 6 bases. Germline CDR1 and CDR2: MNHEY and SVGAGI. This CDR3 contains 13 residues. The CDR3 DNA reads as TGTGCCAGCAGTTTACAGGATAATTCACCCCTCCACTTT. Translated: CASSLQDNSPLHF.

The genes are TRBV2 and TRBJ2-5; D is perhaps TRBD1 (6 bases). The V and J ends lost 0 bases and 7 bases respectively, with 9 bases between them. CDR1 and CDR2 (germline): SNHLY, FYNNEI. The CDR3 is 13 amino acids. This chain's CDR3 is CASSEAYRATQYF. In nucleotides, the CDR3 is TGTGCCAGCAGTGAAGCGTACAGGGCGACCCAGTACTTC.

This clonotype has only one observation. The rearrangement links TRBV7-9 to TRBJ2-7, with 11 bases that match TRBD1. This CDR3 is 15 amino acids long. Germline V gene sequence: CDR1 SEHNR, CDR2 FQNEAQ (reference sequence). V gave up 7 bases and J gave up 3 bases; unmatched junction bases: 8. CDR3 coding DNA: TGTGCCAGCAATATCCGGGACAGGGGGGACTACGAGCAGTACTTC. It is translated as CASNIRDRGDYEQYF.

The chain has TRBV15 and TRBJ1-2, with TRBD1 identical over 10 bases. There are 14 residues in the CDR3. The germline CDR1 and CDR2 sequences are LNHNV and YYDKDF (reference sequence). V lost 3 bases to trimming and J lost 8 bases; unmatched junction nucleotides: 6. The CDR3, as DNA: TGTGCCACCAGCAGCTCCGGGACAGGGGTCGGCTACACCTTC. Translating gives CATSSSGTGVGYTF. Drawing the rest from reference TRBV15 and TRBJ1-2, the complete variable domain is DAMVIQNPRYQVTQFGKPVTLSCSQTLNHNVMYWYQQKSSQAPKLLFHYYDKDFNNEADTPDNFQSRRPNTSFCFLDIRSPGLGDTAMYLCATSSSGTGVGYTFGSGTRLTVV.

V is TRBV7-8 and J is TRBJ2-5; D is undetermined. CDR1 is SGHVS, CDR2 FQNEAQ, per germline. The length of the CDR3 is 13 residues. V was trimmed by 0 bases and J by 9 bases, leaving 11 bases between them. CDR3 in amino acids: CASSLAVGQPQYF. CDR3 nucleotide sequence: TGTGCCAGCAGCTTAGCGGTTGGTCAGCCCCAGTACTTC.

This clonotype has just a few counts. Germline is not matched at one junction end, which may reflect a read error. The gene calls are TRBV2 and TRBJ1-5, with 8 positions matching TRBD1. CDR3 length: 19 residues. Germline V CDR1 and CDR2: SNHLY, FYNNEI. The CDR3 region has the DNA TGTGCCAACAGTTTCAGGACAGGGCGCTACGTAGTTAGCAATCAGCCCCAGCATTTT. Amino acid sequence: CANSFRTGRYVVSNQPQHF. Using reference TRBV2 and TRBJ1-5 for the parts outside the CDR3, the full variable domain is EPEVTQTPSHQVTQMGQEVILRCVPISNHLYFYWYRQILGQKVEFLVSFYNNEISEKSEIFDDQFSVERPDGSNFTLKIRSTKLEDSAMYFCANSFRTGRYVVSNQPQHFGDGTRLSIL.

This chain connects TRBV19 to TRBJ1-1; D perhaps matches TRBD1 (5 bases). V shed 6 bases and J shed 3 bases, with 14 bases lying between them. Germline assignment: CDR1 LNHDA and CDR2 SQIVND (reference sequence). The CDR3 loop spans 14 amino acids. The CDR3 sequence: CASSHTRGDTEAFF. In DNA form, the CDR3 reads TGTGCCAGTAGCCACACCCGGGGGGACACTGAAGCTTTCTTT.

At least ten counts were recorded for this clonotype. V usage is TRBV5-6 and J usage is TRBJ2-5; no firm D call. This CDR3 has 12 residues. V was cut by 4 bases and J by 5 bases, with 9 bases left in between. Germline-derived CDR1 and CDR2 are SGHDT and YYEEEE. CDR3 nucleotide sequence: TGTGCCAGCAGCAGGATAGGCGAGACCCAGTACTTC. Translation gives CASSRIGETQYF.

This clonotype showed up just a few times. V and J are TRBV7-2 and TRBJ2-7, with 13 bases fitting TRBD2. Germline CDR1 reads SGHTA; CDR2 reads FQGNSA. V shed 6 bases, J shed 5 bases, and the junction held 7 bases outside the gene matches. There are 15 residues in the CDR3. In DNA form, the CDR3 reads TGTGCCAGCAGACTTGGACTAGCGGGAGACGACGAGCAGTACTTC. It translates to CASRLGLAGDDEQYF.